This TCR beta chain is drawn from a study of blood T cells in healthy people across ages. Whole-study findings and limits: Age brought a roughly linear fall in TCR beta diversity measured per million T cells.

Germline V lookup: CDR1 MNHEY, CDR2 SVGAGI. The CDR3 extends over 17 amino acids. The V and J ends lost 4 bases and 3 bases respectively, with 19 bases between them. Peripheral blood samples of 7.5 to 10 milliliters were drawn from each donor. Using a J-beta primer mix together with a sample-barcoded 5' primer, a second PCR was run for roughly 7 to 12 cycles. The authors tagged each cDNA molecule using a template-switch adaptor with 12 random nucleotides. TCRdb independently ran MiXCR on the 5' RACE reads; one entry per CDR3 protein. The sample contains roughly 800,000 distinct CDR3 sequences, roughly 60% of which appear only once. A word on this clonotype: Antigen: not known.

Sequenced material: blood. The receptor's source is a man aged 30-40 years in good health. This rearrangement joins TRBV6-5 to TRBJ2-1; D is unclear. The CDR3 here is CASSSLPRQMIYNEQFF. CDR3 in DNA: TGTGCCAGCAGTTCCCTCCCCCGTCAAATGATCTACAATGAGCAGTTCTTC.